This TCR beta chain was sequenced in a study of blood T cells in healthy people across ages. Whole-study results and caveats: As naive T cell percentage varied, TCR beta diversity correlated strongly with it. Estimates of total diversity, which came from one million sequenced T cells, were considered to be underestimates.

In the case of this clonotype: What it recognizes is unknown.

A second roughly 6 to 11 cycle PCR used barcoded and J-beta primers. MiXCR was run by TCRdb on the 5' RACE reads, yielding one entry per CDR3 protein. The sample lists about 1.4 million distinct CDR3 sequences; around 55% were seen once. Germline CDR1 and CDR2: SGHAT and FQNNGV. This CDR3 comprises 16 residues. This clonotype was sampled from a man aged 18 to 30 in good health. Specimen: blood. The rearrangement joins TRBV11-2 to TRBJ2-5; 7 bases match TRBD2. TRBJ2-7 matches the DNA end more closely, so the J call is doubtful. DNA for the CDR3: TGTGCCAGCAGCTTAGATTATGCGGGGGTCTCCTACGAGCAGTACTTC. This codes for CASSLDYAGVSYEQYF.